This TCR beta chain was profiled in a study of blood T cell repertoires in COVID-19. Assay used: immunoSEQ multiplex PCR; TCRdb lists only in-frame clones, some missing. Among roughly 53,000 clones listed, roughly nine tenths were seen once. Germline V CDR1 and CDR2: MGHRA, YSYEKL. The V end was cut by 0 bases, the J end by 4 bases, with 8 bases between. The CDR3 has 14 amino acids. The sequence was obtained from a man in his fifties or sixties with acute or convalescent COVID-19. The genes are TRBV4-1 and TRBJ2-3, with D perhaps TRBD1 (5 bases). Sequencing was performed on peripheral blood. The CDR3 nucleotides are TGCGCCAGCAGCCAAGATCAGGGATCAGATACGCAGTATTTT. It yields the protein CASSQDQGSDTQYF.